The rows below give T cell receptor beta chains drawn from one sample of a study of molecular identifiers for immune sequencing clone quantification. From the PCR reads, TCRdb called clonotypes with MiXCR, one entry per CDR3 protein. Of 550,000 to 750,000 distinct CDR3 sequences listed, just under 20% are singletons. The sequencing input was naive CD8+ T cells from blood, with Jurkat cell RNA spiked in. These receptor sequences come from a human donor in good health. Some libraries in this study had Jurkat cell RNA spiked in. Both conserved end residues are part of each CDR3. D genes are given only for firm matches. Clone sizes are given selectively: once, few, many, or a class where the clone is expanded.

d_call	v_call	j_call	clone_size	cdr3_aa	cdr3_nt
.	TRBV9	TRBJ2-2	many	CASSVASQQGSGTGELFF	TGTGCCAGCAGCGTAGCTTCCCAACAGGGATCGGGAACCGGGGAGCTGTTTTTT
.	TRBV19	TRBJ1-1	.	CASSIGGERTEAFF	TGTGCCAGTAGTATTGGAGGGGAACGGACTGAAGCTTTCTTT
TRBD2	TRBV12-3/TRBV12-4	TRBJ2-5	many	CASSPEGRANQETQYF	TGTGCCAGCAGTCCCGAAGGGAGGGCAAATCAAGAGACCCAGTACTTC
.	TRBV12-5	TRBJ1-1	many	CASGLEVLWGTEAFF	TGTGCTAGTGGTTTGGAAGTACTCTGGGGAACTGAAGCTTTCTTT
TRBD2	TRBV4-3	TRBJ2-7	few	CASSQDRGGRSYEQYF	TGCGCCAGCAGCCAAGATCGTGGCGGGAGGTCCTACGAGCAGTACTTC
TRBD2	TRBV19	TRBJ2-1	many	CASSPSSGLDSYNEQFF	TGTGCCAGTAGTCCCTCTAGCGGGTTGGACTCCTACAATGAGCAGTTCTTC
.	TRBV6-2/TRBV6-3	TRBJ2-7	.	CASSPYRVAYEQYF	TGTGCCAGCAGCCCATACAGGGTGGCCTACGAGCAGTACTTC
.	TRBV6-6	TRBJ1-2	many	CATTPIAFHGYTF	TGTGCCACGACTCCTATCGCTTTCCATGGCTACACCTTC
.	TRBV12-3/TRBV12-4	TRBJ1-6	many	CASSPPEGLYNSPLHF	TGTGCCAGCAGCCCCCCTGAGGGGCTGTATAATTCACCCCTCCACTTT
.	TRBV10-2	TRBJ2-7	.	CASTGTTISSYERYF	TGCGCCAGTACCGGGACGACAATCAGCTCCTACGAGCGGTACTTC
.	TRBV6-6	TRBJ1-1	many	CASSYITTEAFF	TGTGCCAGCAGTTACATAACGACCGAAGCTTTCTTT
TRBD1	TRBV13	TRBJ1-1	many	CASSPGGYDTEAFF	TGTGCCAGCAGCCCAGGGGGTTACGACACTGAAGCTTTCTTT
.	TRBV20-1	TRBJ1-3	.	CSATQGLGGNTIYF	TGCAGTGCTACACAGGGACTGGGAGGAAACACCATATATTTT
.	TRBV28	TRBJ2-1	few	CASSLRGAFYNEQFF	TGTGCCAGCAGTTTGCGGGGAGCGTTCTACAATGAGCAGTTCTTC
.	TRBV7-6	TRBJ2-7	many	CASSLMEYEQYF	TGTGCCAGCAGCTTAATGGAGTACGAGCAGTACTTC
.	TRBV29-1	TRBJ1-1	many	CSVELSLDTEAFF	TGCAGCGTTGAGCTCAGCTTGGACACTGAAGCTTTCTTT
TRBD2	TRBV4-3	TRBJ2-1	many	CASSSSGGRDEQFF	TGCGCCAGCAGCTCTAGCGGGGGCAGGGATGAGCAGTTCTTC
.	TRBV2	TRBJ1-3	many	CASSSPGLSGNTIYF	TGTGCCAGCAGTAGCCCCGGACTCTCTGGAAACACCATATATTTT
.	TRBV20-1	TRBJ2-1	many	CSAITLPYNEQFF	TGCAGTGCTATTACCCTACCCTACAATGAGCAGTTCTTC
TRBD2	TRBV6-2/TRBV6-3	TRBJ2-3	many	CASSLVPGLADTDTQYF	TGTGCCAGCAGCCTCGTCCCGGGACTAGCGGACACAGATACGCAGTATTTT
.	TRBV29-1	TRBJ2-1	many	CSVVTLAFTDNEQFF	TGCAGCGTTGTCACGCTAGCGTTTACTGACAATGAGCAGTTCTTC
.	TRBV7-6	TRBJ2-2	few	CASSLVLIGNTGELFF	TGTGCCAGCAGCTTAGTTCTAATAGGAAACACCGGGGAGCTGTTTTTT
.	TRBV3-1	TRBJ2-6	many	CASSHPTDGGANVLTF	TGTGCCAGCAGCCATCCCACGGATGGGGGGGCCAACGTCCTGACTTTC
.	TRBV20-1	TRBJ1-3	.	CSATNGHSGNTIYF	TGCAGTGCTACTAACGGACACTCTGGAAACACCATATATTTT
TRBD1	TRBV2	TRBJ2-7	few	CASNSIGTGGYEQYF	TGTGCCAGCAATAGCATCGGGACAGGGGGCTACGAGCAGTACTTC
TRBD2	TRBV6-5	TRBJ2-5	.	CASHSGPAREAQYF	TGTGCCAGTCATAGCGGACCTGCTCGGGAGGCCCAGTACTTC
TRBD1	TRBV6-2/TRBV6-3	TRBJ2-4	many	CASSSGTAIWNIQYF	TGTGCCAGCAGCTCCGGGACAGCCATCTGGAACATTCAGTACTTC
.	TRBV20-1	TRBJ1-1	many	CSALREAEAFF	TGCAGTGCCTTAAGAGAGGCTGAAGCTTTCTTT
.	TRBV4-3	TRBJ1-4	many	CASARANEKLFF	TGCGCCAGCGCCAGGGCTAATGAAAAACTGTTTTTT
.	TRBV12-3/TRBV12-4	TRBJ2-4	.	CASSLPESRNIQYF	TGTGCCAGCAGTTTACCCGAGTCACGGAACATTCAGTACTTC
TRBD2	TRBV6-1	TRBJ2-2	few	CASSVRTSGGAGELFF	TGTGCCAGCAGTGTCAGGACTAGCGGGGGGGCCGGGGAGCTGTTTTTT
TRBD1	TRBV7-9	TRBJ1-4	many	CATRTGVGEKLFF	TGTGCCACCCGGACAGGCGTCGGTGAAAAACTGTTTTTT
.	TRBV7-9	TRBJ2-2	many	CASSLNKAGTNTGELFF	TGTGCCAGCAGCTTAAACAAGGCGGGAACGAACACCGGGGAGCTGTTTTTT
.	TRBV14	TRBJ2-7	few	CASSPTTDSYEQYF	TGTGCCAGCAGCCCCACGACGGACTCCTACGAGCAGTACTTC
TRBD1	TRBV6-2/TRBV6-3	TRBJ2-1	.	CASSYIETGGRDEQFF	TGTGCCAGCAGTTATATCGAGACAGGGGGCCGGGATGAGCAGTTCTTC
TRBD1	TRBV12-3/TRBV12-4	TRBJ2-7	.	CASTGQGAYEQYF	TGTGCCAGCACGGGCCAGGGGGCATACGAGCAGTACTTC
TRBD2	TRBV27	TRBJ2-7	.	CASRGLAGESYEQYF	TGTGCCAGCAGAGGACTAGCGGGAGAATCCTACGAGCAGTACTTC
.	TRBV5-8	TRBJ2-3	many	CASSLPSADTQYF	TGTGCCAGCAGCCTCCCCAGCGCAGATACGCAGTATTTT
TRBD1	TRBV27	TRBJ2-1	.	CASSKQGNINEQFF	TGTGCCAGCAGTAAACAGGGGAATATTAATGAGCAGTTCTTC
.	TRBV7-2	TRBJ2-7	many	CASSPRTFSYEQYF	TGTGCCAGCAGCCCAAGGACATTCTCCTACGAGCAGTACTTC
.	TRBV9	TRBJ2-5	.	CASSEGGEPVVLDF	TGTGCCAGCAGCGAAGGGGGGGAGCCGGTCGTCCTGGACTTC
.	TRBV7-9	TRBJ2-7	few	CASSFSLASYEQYF	TGTGCCAGCAGCTTTTCACTAGCCTCCTACGAGCAGTACTTC
.	TRBV27	TRBJ2-1	many	CASSETEYNEQFF	TGTGCCAGCAGTGAAACCGAATACAATGAGCAGTTCTTC
.	TRBV12-3/TRBV12-4	TRBJ2-5	many	CASSTPGQETQYF	TGTGCCAGCAGTACACCGGGACAAGAGACCCAGTACTTC
TRBD2	TRBV7-7	TRBJ2-7	many	CASSLGEGEQYF	TGTGCTAGCAGCTTAGGGGAGGGGGAGCAGTACTTC
TRBD1	TRBV29-1	TRBJ2-5	.	CSTGDRETQYF	TGCAGCACAGGGGATCGGGAGACCCAGTACTTC
.	TRBV6-2/TRBV6-3	TRBJ2-5	.	CASSYPSNRLGFASETQYF	TGTGCCAGCAGTTACCCTTCCAACAGACTAGGGTTCGCCTCAGAGACCCAGTACTTC
.	TRBV30	TRBJ2-7	few	CAWKTIYEQYF	TGTGCCTGGAAAACCATCTACGAGCAGTACTTC
.	TRBV27	TRBJ2-6	.	CASSLVIGANVLTF	TGTGCCAGCAGTCTCGTTATTGGGGCCAACGTCCTGACTTTC
.	TRBV7-8	TRBJ2-1	many	CASSYRDNEQFF	TGTGCCAGCAGTTACAGGGACAATGAGCAGTTCTTC
.	TRBV5-1	TRBJ2-1	few	CASSLFGRFPYNEQFF	TGCGCCAGCAGCTTGTTTGGCAGGTTTCCCTACAATGAGCAGTTCTTC